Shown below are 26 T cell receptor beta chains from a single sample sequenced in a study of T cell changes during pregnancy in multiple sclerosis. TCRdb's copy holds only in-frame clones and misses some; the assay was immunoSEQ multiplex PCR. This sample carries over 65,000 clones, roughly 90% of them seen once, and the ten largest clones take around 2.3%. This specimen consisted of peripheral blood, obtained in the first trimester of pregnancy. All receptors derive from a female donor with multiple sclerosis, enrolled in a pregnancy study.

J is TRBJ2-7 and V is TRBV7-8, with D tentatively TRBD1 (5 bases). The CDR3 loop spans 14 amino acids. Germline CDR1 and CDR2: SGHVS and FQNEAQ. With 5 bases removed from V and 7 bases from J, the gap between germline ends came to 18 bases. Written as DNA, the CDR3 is TGTGCCAGCAGCGCGAGACAGCTGATACGAGAGCAGTACTTC. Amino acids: CASSARQLIREQYF. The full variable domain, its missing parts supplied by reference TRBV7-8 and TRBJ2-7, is GAGVSQSPRYKVAKRGQDVALRCDPISGHVSLFWYQQALGQGPEFLTYFQNEAQLDKSGLPSDRFFAERPEGSVSTLKIQRTQQEDSAVYLCASSARQLIREQYFGPGTRLTVT.

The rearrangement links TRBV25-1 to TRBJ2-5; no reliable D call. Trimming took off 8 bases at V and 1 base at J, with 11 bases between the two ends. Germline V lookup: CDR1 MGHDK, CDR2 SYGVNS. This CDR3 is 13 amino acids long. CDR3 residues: CASGRSVQETQYF. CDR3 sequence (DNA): TGTGCCAGCGGCAGGTCGGTCCAAGAGACCCAGTACTTC. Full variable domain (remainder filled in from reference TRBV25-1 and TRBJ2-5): EADIYQTPRYLVIGTGKKITLECSQTMGHDKMYWYQQDPGMELHLIHYSYGVNSTEKGDLSSESTVSRIRTEHFPLTLESARPSHTSQYLCASGRSVQETQYFGPGTRLLVL.

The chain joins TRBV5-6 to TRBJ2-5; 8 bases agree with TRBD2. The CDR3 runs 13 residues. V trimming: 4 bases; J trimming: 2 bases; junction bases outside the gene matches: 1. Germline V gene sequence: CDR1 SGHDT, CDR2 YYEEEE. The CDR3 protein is CASSPGGQETQYF. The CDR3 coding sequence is TGTGCCAGCAGCCCGGGGGGGCAAGAGACCCAGTACTTC.

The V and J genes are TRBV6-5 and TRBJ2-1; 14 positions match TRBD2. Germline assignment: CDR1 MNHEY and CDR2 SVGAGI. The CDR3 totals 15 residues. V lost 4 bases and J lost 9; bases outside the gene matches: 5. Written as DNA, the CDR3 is TGTGCCAGCAGTTCGGGACTAGCGGGAGTTGGTGAGCAGTTCTTC. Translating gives CASSSGLAGVGEQFF.

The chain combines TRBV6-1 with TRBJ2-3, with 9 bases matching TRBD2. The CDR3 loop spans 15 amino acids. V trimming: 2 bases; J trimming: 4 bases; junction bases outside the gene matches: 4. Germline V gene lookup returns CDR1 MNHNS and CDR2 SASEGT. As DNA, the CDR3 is TGTGCCAGCAGTGAATTGCGGGGGGGTCCAGATACGCAGTATTTT. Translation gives CASSELRGGPDTQYF.

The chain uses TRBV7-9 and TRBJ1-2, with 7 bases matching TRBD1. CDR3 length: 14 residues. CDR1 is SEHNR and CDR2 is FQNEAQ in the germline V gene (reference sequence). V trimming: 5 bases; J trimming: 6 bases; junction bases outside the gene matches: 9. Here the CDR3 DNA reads TGTGCCAGCAGCCCTCAGGGGGGTGATCATGGCTACACCTTC. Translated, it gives CASSPQGGDHGYTF.

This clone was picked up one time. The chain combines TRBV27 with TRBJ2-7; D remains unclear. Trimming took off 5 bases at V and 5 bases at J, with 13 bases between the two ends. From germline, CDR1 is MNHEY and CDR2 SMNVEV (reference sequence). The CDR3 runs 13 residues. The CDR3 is CASSNFITHEQYF. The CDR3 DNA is TGTGCCAGCAGTAACTTCATTACGCACGAGCAGTACTTC.

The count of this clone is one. For the CDR3, the DNA is TGTGCCAGTAATGTACAGAACTCTGGGGCCAACGTCCTGACTTTC. It yields the protein CASNVQNSGANVLTF. V gene TRBV7-9 combines with J gene TRBJ2-6; D remains unclear. Germline values: CDR1 SEHNR, CDR2 FQNEAQ (reference sequence). Trimming took off 9 bases at V and 0 bases at J, with 12 bases between the two ends. CDR3 size: 15 residues.

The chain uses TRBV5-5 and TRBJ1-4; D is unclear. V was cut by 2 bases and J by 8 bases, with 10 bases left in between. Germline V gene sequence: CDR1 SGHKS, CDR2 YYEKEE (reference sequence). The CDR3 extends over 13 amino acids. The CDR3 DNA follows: TGTGCCAGCAGCTTCCGACAACGCGAAAAACTGTTTTTT. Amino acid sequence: CASSFRQREKLFF.

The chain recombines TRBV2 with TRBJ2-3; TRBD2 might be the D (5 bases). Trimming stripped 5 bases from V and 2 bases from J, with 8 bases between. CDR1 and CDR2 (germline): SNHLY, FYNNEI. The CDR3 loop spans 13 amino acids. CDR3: CASSWTLTDTQYF. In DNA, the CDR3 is TGTGCCAGCAGTTGGACTCTCACAGATACGCAGTATTTT.

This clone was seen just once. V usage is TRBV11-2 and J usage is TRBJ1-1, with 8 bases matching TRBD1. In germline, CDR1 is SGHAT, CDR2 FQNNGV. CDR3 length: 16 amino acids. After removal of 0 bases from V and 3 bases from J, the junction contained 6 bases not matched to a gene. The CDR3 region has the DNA TGTGCCAGCAGCTTAGATCCGGGCAGGGGGCACACTGAAGCTTTCTTT. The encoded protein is CASSLDPGRGHTEAFF.

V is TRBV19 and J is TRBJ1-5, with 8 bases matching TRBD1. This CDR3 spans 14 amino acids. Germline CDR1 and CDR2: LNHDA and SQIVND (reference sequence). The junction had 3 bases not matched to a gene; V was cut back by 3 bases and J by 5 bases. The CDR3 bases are TGTGCCAGTAGTATCAGGGGGCCGGATCAGCCCCAGCATTTT. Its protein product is CASSIRGPDQPQHF.

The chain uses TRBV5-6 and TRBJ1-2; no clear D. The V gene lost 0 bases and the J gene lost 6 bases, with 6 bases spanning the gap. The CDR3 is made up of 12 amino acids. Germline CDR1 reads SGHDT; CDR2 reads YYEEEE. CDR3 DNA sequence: TGTGCCAGCAGCTTGGCTGGAGATGGCTACACCTTC. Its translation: CASSLAGDGYTF.

CDR3 in DNA: TGTGCCACACGAGCGGGAGACGGGGTTGGAACCAAAAACATTCAGTACTTC. It codes for CATRAGDGVGTKNIQYF. V and J are TRBV28 and TRBJ2-4, with 8 bases lining up with TRBD2. The germline CDR1 and CDR2 sequences are MDHEN and SYDVKM. V shed 10 bases, J shed 2 bases, and the junction held 16 bases outside the gene matches. The CDR3 is 17 residues long.

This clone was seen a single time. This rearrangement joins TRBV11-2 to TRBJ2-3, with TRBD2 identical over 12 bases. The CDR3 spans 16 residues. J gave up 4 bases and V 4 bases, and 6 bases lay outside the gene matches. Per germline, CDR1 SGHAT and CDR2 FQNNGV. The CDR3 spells CASSSWGLAGSDTQYF. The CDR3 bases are TGTGCCAGCAGCTCCTGGGGACTAGCGGGCTCAGATACGCAGTATTTT.

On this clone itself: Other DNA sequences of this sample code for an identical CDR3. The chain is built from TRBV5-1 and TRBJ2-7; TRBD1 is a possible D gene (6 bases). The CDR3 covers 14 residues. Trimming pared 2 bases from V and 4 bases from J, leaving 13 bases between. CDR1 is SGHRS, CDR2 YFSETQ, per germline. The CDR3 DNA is TGCGCCAGCAGCTTAAAACAGGGATTTTACGAGCAGTACTTC. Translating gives CASSLKQGFYEQYF.

The CDR3 DNA reads as TGTGCCAGCAGCCCAGGGGGTGAGACCCAGTACTTC. Translated, it gives CASSPGGETQYF. The V gene is TRBV5-4, the J gene TRBJ2-5; 7 bases line up with TRBD1. The CDR3 length is 12 residues. V lost 4 bases and J lost 5; bases outside the gene matches: 2. The germline V gene has CDR1 SGHNT and CDR2 YYREEE (reference sequence).

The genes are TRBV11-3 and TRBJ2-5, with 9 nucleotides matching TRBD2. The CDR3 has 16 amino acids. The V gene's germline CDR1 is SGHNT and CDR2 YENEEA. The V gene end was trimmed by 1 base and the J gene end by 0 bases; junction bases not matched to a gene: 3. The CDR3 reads CASSLGAGGYQETQYF. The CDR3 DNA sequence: TGTGCCAGCAGCTTAGGCGCGGGGGGGTACCAAGAGACCCAGTACTTC. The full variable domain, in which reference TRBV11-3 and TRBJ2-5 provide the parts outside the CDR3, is EAGVVQSPRYKIIEKKQPVAFWCNPISGHNTLYWYLQNLGQGPELLIRYENEEAVDDSQLPKDRFSAERLKGVDSTLKIQPAELGDSAVYLCASSLGAGGYQETQYFGPGTRLLVL.

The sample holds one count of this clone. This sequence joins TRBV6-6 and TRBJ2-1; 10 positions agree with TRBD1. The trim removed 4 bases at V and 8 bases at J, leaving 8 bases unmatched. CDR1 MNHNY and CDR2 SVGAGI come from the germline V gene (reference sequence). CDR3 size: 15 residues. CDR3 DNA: TGTGCCAGCAGTTCTGGACAGGGGGTAAGTGATGAGCAGTTCTTC. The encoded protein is CASSSGQGVSDEQFF.

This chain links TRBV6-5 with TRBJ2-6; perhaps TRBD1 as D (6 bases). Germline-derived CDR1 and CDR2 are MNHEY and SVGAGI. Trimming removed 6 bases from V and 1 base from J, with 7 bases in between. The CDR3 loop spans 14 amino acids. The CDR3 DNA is TGTGCCAGCAGCCAGGGGTCTGGGGCCAACGTCCTGACTTTC. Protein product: CASSQGSGANVLTF.

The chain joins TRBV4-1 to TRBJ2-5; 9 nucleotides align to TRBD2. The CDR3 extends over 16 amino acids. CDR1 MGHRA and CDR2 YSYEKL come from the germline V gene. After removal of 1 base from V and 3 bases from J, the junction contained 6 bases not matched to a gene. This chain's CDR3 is CASSQGVSGSEETQYF. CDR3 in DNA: TGCGCCAGCAGCCAAGGGGTTAGCGGGAGTGAAGAGACCCAGTACTTC.

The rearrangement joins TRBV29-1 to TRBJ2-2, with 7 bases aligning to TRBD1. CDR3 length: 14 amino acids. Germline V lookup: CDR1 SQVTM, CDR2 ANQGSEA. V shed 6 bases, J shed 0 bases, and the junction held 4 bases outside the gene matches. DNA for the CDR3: TGCAGCGTCGAAACAGGGGCGAACACCGGGGAGCTGTTTTTT. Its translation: CSVETGANTGELFF.

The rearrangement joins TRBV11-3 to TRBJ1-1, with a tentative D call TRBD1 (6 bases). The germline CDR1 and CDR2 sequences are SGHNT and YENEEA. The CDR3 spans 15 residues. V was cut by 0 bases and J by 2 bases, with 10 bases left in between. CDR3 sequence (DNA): TGTGCCAGCAGCTTAGAGGGGACAAGAAACACTGAAGCTTTCTTT. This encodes CASSLEGTRNTEAFF.

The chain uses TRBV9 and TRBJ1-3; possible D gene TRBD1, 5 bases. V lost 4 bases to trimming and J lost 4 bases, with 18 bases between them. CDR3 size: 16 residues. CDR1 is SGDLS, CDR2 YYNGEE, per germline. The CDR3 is CASSSDLRGSGNTIYF. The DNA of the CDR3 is TGTGCCAGCAGCTCCGACCTTAGGGGTTCCGGAAACACCATATATTTT.

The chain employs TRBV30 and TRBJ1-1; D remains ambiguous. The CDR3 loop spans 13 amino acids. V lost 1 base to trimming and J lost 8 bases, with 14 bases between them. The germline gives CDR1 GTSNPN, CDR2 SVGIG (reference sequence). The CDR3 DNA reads TGTGCCTGGAGTGCCACGGACTATTCCGAAGCTTTCTTT. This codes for CAWSATDYSEAFF.

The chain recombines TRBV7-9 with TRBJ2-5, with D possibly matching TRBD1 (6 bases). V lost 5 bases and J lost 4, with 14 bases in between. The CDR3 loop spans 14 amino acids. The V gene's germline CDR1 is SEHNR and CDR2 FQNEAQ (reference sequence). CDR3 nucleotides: TGTGCCAGCAGCCGTCAGGGGTTAATAGAGACCCAGTACTTC. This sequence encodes CASSRQGLIETQYF.